These 16 T cell receptor beta chains were all obtained from the same sample, sequenced in a study of post-analysis software for immune sequencing data. Libraries were made from TCR beta cDNA, and they carried unique molecular identifiers. MiXCR was run by TCRdb on the PCR reads, yielding one entry per CDR3 protein. Altogether fewer than 850,000 distinct CDR3 sequences are present, 30% being singletons, with the ten largest covering roughly 0.53%. No antigen has been identified for these receptors. Study outcomes and limitations: Roughly 5 TRBV segments, including TRBV5-6, TRBV5-1 and TRBV20-1, were more frequent in patients than controls.

The specimen was blood. These receptors originate from a girl aged 5-17 years with multiple sclerosis.

Here the CDR3 DNA reads TGCGCCAGCAAACTCACACCGAACACTGAAGCTTTCTTT. Translated: CASKLTPNTEAFF. This rearrangement joins TRBV5-1 to TRBJ1-1; D is ambiguous. This CDR3 has 13 amino acids. Looked up from germline, CDR1 is SGHRS and CDR2 is YFSETQ. V was trimmed by 6 bases and J by 1 base, leaving 10 bases between them.

A remark on this clonotype: A single base separates this from a much larger clone, so it may be a read error. The V call is TRBV6-5, the J call TRBJ2-7, with 9 bases identical to TRBD2. Trimming removed 7 bases from V and 2 bases from J; junction bases left unmatched: 9. The V gene's germline CDR1 is MNHEY and CDR2 SVGAGI. The CDR3 is 15 amino acids. DNA of the CDR3: TGTGCCAGCACCCTAGGGTTAGCGGGGGCCTACGAGCAGTACTTC. Translated, it gives CASTLGLAGAYEQYF.

The chain links TRBV28 to TRBJ1-1; D remains ambiguous. Trimming took off 7 bases at V and 1 base at J, with 13 bases between the two ends. In germline, CDR1 is MDHEN, CDR2 SYDVKM. This CDR3 comprises 14 residues. The CDR3 coding sequence is TGTGCCAGCACCCCCCGGCAGTCGAACACTGAAGCTTTCTTT. Its translation: CASTPRQSNTEAFF.

The rearrangement uses TRBV5-5 and TRBJ2-5; 7 bases agree with TRBD2. The germline V gene has CDR1 SGHKS and CDR2 YYEKEE (reference sequence). The CDR3 consists of 17 residues. V trimming: 0 bases; J trimming: 0 bases; junction bases outside the gene matches: 8. As DNA, the CDR3 is TGTGCCAGCAGCTTGGCCGCTAGCGGTGGCCACCAAGAGACCCAGTACTTC. Amino acid sequence: CASSLAASGGHQETQYF.

This clonotype was seen many times. CDR3 nucleotides: TGCAGTGGACCGGGACAGGGACTCAACGAGCAGTACTTC. Translation gives CSGPGQGLNEQYF. The chain joins TRBV20-1 to TRBJ2-7, with TRBD1 identical over 9 bases. V trimming: 7 bases; J trimming: 5 bases; junction bases outside the gene matches: 9. This CDR3 comprises 13 residues. Germline CDR1 DFQATT, CDR2 SNEGSKA (reference sequence).

The chain uses TRBV20-1 and TRBJ2-1; 11 nucleotides line up with TRBD2. The J call may be wrong; the DNA end is better matched by TRBJ2-7. The CDR3 covers 14 residues. Looked up from germline, CDR1 is DFQATT and CDR2 is SNEGSKA (reference sequence). CDR3 protein: CSAVPGLADYEQYF. The CDR3 coding sequence is TGCAGTGCCGTGCCGGGACTAGCGGATTACGAGCAGTACTTC.

The chain combines TRBV27 with TRBJ2-5; D is perhaps TRBD1 or TRBD2 (5 bases each). Judging by the DNA end, TRBJ2-7 fits better; the J call may be wrong. CDR3 size: 15 residues. Germline-derived CDR1 and CDR2 are MNHEY and SMNVEV (reference sequence). Here the CDR3 reads CASSGRGTESYEQYF. The DNA of the CDR3 is TGTGCCAGCAGTGGTCGTGGGACGGAGAGTTACGAGCAGTACTTC.

There are a few counts of this clonotype. Given a much more abundant clone one base away, this may be a read error. The V call is TRBV6-5, the J call TRBJ2-1; D possibly uses TRBD1 or TRBD2 (5 bases each). The CDR3 sequence is 13 residues long. Germline V gene sequence: CDR1 MNHEY, CDR2 SVGAGI. CDR3 loop: CVSSYGTESEQFF. The CDR3 DNA is TGTGTCAGCAGTTACGGGACGGAAAGTGAGCAGTTCTTC.

Worth noting for this clonotype: Mismatch with germline at one junction end may stem from a read error. V gene TRBV4-1 combines with J gene TRBJ2-5; D is uncertain. Germline V gene lookup returns CDR1 MGHRA and CDR2 YSYEKL. This CDR3 contains 8 residues. This chain's CDR3 is CAGSPPYF. CDR3 sequence (DNA): TGCGCCGGCAGCCCCCCGTACTTC.

J is TRBJ2-1 and V is TRBV14, with D perhaps matching TRBD1 (5 bases). The J call may be wrong; the DNA end is better matched by TRBJ2-7. Germline values: CDR1 SGHDN, CDR2 FVKESK. The CDR3 is 14 residues long. CDR3 DNA: TGTGCCAGCAGCCAAACTTCAGGGTACAATGAGCAGTACTTC. Protein: CASSQTSGYNEQYF.

In this sample, this clonotype turned up a few times. The V call is TRBV7-2, the J call TRBJ2-7; D not certain. Deletions cut 8 bases from V and 5 bases from J, with 10 bases between. The CDR3 contains 11 residues. Germline CDR1 SGHTA, CDR2 FQGNSA. The CDR3 DNA sequence: TGTGCCAGCTCCGAGGCCCACGAGCAGTACTTC. Translated: CASSEAHEQYF.

Only a few counts were recorded for this clonotype. The V gene is TRBV11-2, the J gene TRBJ2-5; D is unresolved. This CDR3 is built from 13 residues. In germline, CDR1 is SGHAT, CDR2 FQNNGV. Trimming removed 7 bases at V and 5 bases at J, with 14 bases between. CDR3 in DNA: TGTGCCAGCACCAAGGACGTTGCGGAGACCCAGTACTTC. This gives the protein CASTKDVAETQYF.

The chain recombines TRBV24-1 with TRBJ2-5; D is unclear. The last part of the DNA fits TRBJ2-7 better; the J call may be wrong. Germline V gene lookup returns CDR1 KGHDR and CDR2 SFDVKD. The CDR3 contains 13 residues. The CDR3, as DNA: TGTGCCACCCAGAGCAGCACCATTAACGAGCAGTACTTC. Translated: CATQSSTINEQYF.

The chain recombines TRBV5-5 with TRBJ1-5; 7 bases are a match to TRBD1. Trimming removed 5 bases from V and 5 bases from J; junction bases left unmatched: 7. Germline CDR1 reads SGHKS; CDR2 reads YYEKEE (reference sequence). The CDR3 sequence is 14 residues long. In DNA, the CDR3 is TGTGCCAGCAGATTGCAAGGGGGCGATCAGCCCCAGCATTTT. Encoded protein: CASRLQGGDQPQHF.

V usage is TRBV29-1 and J usage is TRBJ2-1; 12 nucleotides line up with TRBD1. This CDR3 has 14 residues. Germline CDR1 SQVTM, CDR2 ANQGSEA. V trimming: 3 bases; J trimming: 9 bases; junction bases outside the gene matches: 6. Here the CDR3 DNA reads TGCAGCGTTGAGACCGGGACAGGGGGCCTTGAGCAGTTCTTC. It translates to CSVETGTGGLEQFF.

This clonotype turned up a few times. The chain uses TRBV20-1 and TRBJ2-1; TRBD2 is a possible D gene (6 bases). Germline V lookup: CDR1 DFQATT, CDR2 SNEGSKA (reference sequence). This CDR3 is 14 amino acids long. V was clipped by 5 bases and J by 0 bases, with 11 bases between them. CDR3 sequence: CSARDSSSYNEQFF. For the CDR3, the DNA is TGCAGTGCTCGGGACTCCAGCTCCTACAATGAGCAGTTCTTC.